This TCR beta chain was captured in a study of T-cell memory formation after mild COVID-19. Broader study findings: Shrinking CD4+ clones were chiefly CM and EM; CD8+ ones were chiefly EMRA.

The CDR3 has 14 amino acids. Germline CDR1 is SNHLY and CDR2 is FYNNEI. V lost 7 bases to trimming and J lost 4 bases, with 15 bases between them. MiXCR was run by TCRdb on the 5' RACE reads, yielding one entry per CDR3 protein. In the table there are approximately 440,000 distinct CDR3 sequences, around 20% of which are singletons. Note on this clonotype: The target antigen is unknown.

The sample comprised PBMCs or a T cell subset sorted from them (not recorded which). This receptor was identified in an adult woman who had mild COVID-19 (a few samples of this study predate the infection). Cell type and time point are not known. The chain couples TRBV2 to TRBJ2-3, with unresolved D. The CDR3 nucleotides read TGTGCCAGCACCGGGCCGCTGCACGCAGATACGCAGTATTTT. Its translation is CASTGPLHADTQYF.